This TCR beta chain was sequenced for a study of blood T cell repertoires in COVID-19. Study-wide background: Acute-phase and convalescent COVID-19 samples originated in the United States, Italy and Spain. PBMCs, B-cell-depleted T cells, or T cells provided the cDNA or gDNA that made up the material.

J gave up 6 bases and V 3 bases, and 12 bases lay outside the gene matches. Germline V gene data show CDR1 as LNHDA and CDR2 as SQIVND (reference sequence). This CDR3 spans 17 amino acids. In the source study's methods: Amplification of reference gene primers provided the estimated nucleated cell counts. The protocol was immunoSEQ multiplex PCR, while the TCRdb copy is restricted to in-frame clones and leaves out a portion. V, J and clone size are taken as reported in that table, and D and trimming were inferred from the DNA itself. Of 95,000 to 120,000 clones listed, 84% are singletons. The rearrangement uses TRBV19 and TRBJ2-2, with 8 bases identical to TRBD2. The sequencing input was peripheral blood. This clonotype was obtained from a woman between 40 and 55 years old with acute or convalescent COVID-19. This CDR3 is CASSIKRGLLFAGELFF. CDR3 sequence (DNA): TGTGCCAGTAGTATCAAGCGGGGGTTATTGTTTGCCGGGGAGCTGTTTTTT.